Following are 15 T cell receptor beta chains from one sample sequenced in a study of T cell responses to AZD1222 COVID-19 vaccine. Clones were sequenced by immunoSEQ multiplex PCR, and TCRdb holds only the in-frame ones, with some missing. The sample lists tens of thousands of clones, under 90% occurring once. Sequenced material: peripheral blood, taken on day 0 of AZD1222 vaccination. The receptors originated from an adult in good health.

The chain recombines TRBV27 with TRBJ2-1; the match to TRBD2 covers 14 bases. CDR1 and CDR2 (germline): MNHEY, SMNVEV (reference sequence). The CDR3 is made up of 16 amino acids. With 6 bases clipped from V and 7 bases from J, the junction kept 8 bases outside the gene matches. This CDR3 reads CASSLGLAGGQNEQFF. CDR3 nucleotides: TGTGCCAGCAGCCTTGGACTAGCGGGAGGTCAGAATGAGCAGTTCTTC.

The rearrangement links TRBV4-2 to TRBJ2-5, with D perhaps matching TRBD2 (6 bases). In germline, CDR1 is LGHNA, CDR2 YNFKEQ. The length of the CDR3 is 14 residues. V gave up 1 base and J gave up 5 bases, with 11 bases separating them. The CDR3 is CASSQVYGGETQYF. In DNA, the CDR3 is TGTGCCAGCAGCCAAGTATATGGGGGGGAGACCCAGTACTTC.

The chain employs TRBV30 and TRBJ2-7; tentative D call: TRBD2 (6 bases). V was trimmed by 0 bases and J by 6 bases, leaving 18 bases between them. From germline, CDR1 is GTSNPN and CDR2 SVGIG (reference sequence). This CDR3 has 15 residues. The CDR3 DNA sequence: TGTGCCTGGAGTGTATGGGGCGGACTAAGATTCGAGCAGTACTTC. Protein: CAWSVWGGLRFEQYF.

This chain uses TRBV7-9 with TRBJ2-5, with D possibly TRBD2 on 6 matching bases. V was shortened by 5 bases and J by 2 bases, with 18 bases between the two germline ends. This CDR3 is built from 16 residues. CDR1 and CDR2 (germline): SEHNR, FQNEAQ (reference sequence). In DNA, the CDR3 is TGTGCCAGCAGCAGGGGCCCCGGGGGTCTGCAAGAGACCCAGTACTTC. Protein: CASSRGPGGLQETQYF.

This clone has just a few counts. The chain couples TRBV19 to TRBJ1-2, with 8 bases fitting TRBD1. V gave up 4 bases and J gave up 6 bases; unmatched junction bases: 4. This CDR3 is built from 13 residues. Germline values: CDR1 LNHDA, CDR2 SQIVND (reference sequence). This CDR3 is CASSSRTGNGYTF. In DNA, the CDR3 is TGTGCCAGTAGTAGCCGGACAGGGAATGGCTACACCTTC.

The J gene is TRBJ1-2, the V gene TRBV30, with D perhaps TRBD1 (6 bases). The germline V and J ends were trimmed by 2 bases and 4 bases, with 11 bases remaining between them. The CDR3 is 13 residues long. Germline CDR1 is GTSNPN and CDR2 is SVGIG (reference sequence). Here the CDR3 reads CAWSRGTSYGYTF. CDR3 nucleotides: TGTGCCTGGAGTCGGGGGACAAGCTATGGCTACACCTTC. The full variable domain, in which reference TRBV30 and TRBJ1-2 provide the parts outside the CDR3, is SQTIHQWPATLVQPVGSPLSLECTVEGTSNPNLYWYRQAAGRGLQLLFYSVGIGQISSEVPQNLSASRPQDRQFILSSKKLLLSDSGFYLCAWSRGTSYGYTFGSGTRLTVV.

V is TRBV5-5 and J is TRBJ2-1; D unclear. The germline gives CDR1 SGHKS, CDR2 YYEKEE (reference sequence). V was pared by 2 bases and J by 9 bases, with 9 bases between. The CDR3 covers 12 residues. The CDR3 nucleotides read TGTGCCAGCAGCTTCGGGTGGGGTGAGCAGTTCTTC. Amino acid sequence: CASSFGWGEQFF.

The V call is TRBV9, the J call TRBJ2-1; possibly TRBD2 for D (5 bases). This CDR3 spans 18 amino acids. Germline CDR1 reads SGDLS; CDR2 reads YYNGEE. Deletions cut 0 bases from V and 5 bases from J, with 21 bases between. CDR3 region: CASSVGRGQTWVDNEQFF. The CDR3 DNA reads TGTGCCAGCAGCGTAGGAAGAGGGCAAACATGGGTCGACAATGAGCAGTTCTTC. Drawing the rest from reference TRBV9 and TRBJ2-1, the complete variable domain is DSGVTQTPKHLITATGQRVTLRCSPRSGDLSVYWYQQSLDQGLQFLIQYYNGEERAKGNILERFSAQQFPDLHSELNLSSLELGDSALYFCASSVGRGQTWVDNEQFFGPGTRLTVL.

The chain recombines TRBV5-4 with TRBJ2-3; tentative D call: TRBD2 (5 bases). Looked up from germline, CDR1 is SGHNT and CDR2 is YYREEE (reference sequence). The CDR3 length is 18 residues. Trimming left V 4 bases short and J 2 bases short, with 23 bases between. CDR3 region: CASSRGSRGLGNTDTQYF. CDR3 nucleotide sequence: TGTGCCAGCAGCAGAGGGTCCCGAGGGCTAGGGAACACAGATACGCAGTATTTT.

The V and J genes are TRBV5-1 and TRBJ1-1; D is perhaps TRBD1 (5 bases). Trimming cost V 0 bases and J 1 base, with 10 bases left between them. This CDR3 spans 15 amino acids. From germline, CDR1 is SGHRS and CDR2 YFSETQ. The CDR3 sequence: CASSLGGGGNTEAFF. The CDR3 DNA reads TGCGCCAGCAGCTTGGGGGGCGGAGGGAACACTGAAGCTTTCTTT.

The genes are TRBV27 and TRBJ2-2; tentative D call: TRBD2 (6 bases). Germline V lookup: CDR1 MNHEY, CDR2 SMNVEV (reference sequence). Trimming pared 3 bases from V and 0 bases from J, leaving 8 bases between. The CDR3 has 15 residues. The CDR3, as DNA: TGTGCCAGCAGTTTCGCGGGAACGAACACCGGGGAGCTGTTTTTT. It translates to CASSFAGTNTGELFF.

This clone appeared once. The chain employs TRBV9 and TRBJ2-7; D is possibly TRBD2 (5 bases). The V gene's germline CDR1 is SGDLS and CDR2 YYNGEE. The CDR3 is made up of 14 amino acids. The germline V and J ends were trimmed by 0 bases and 2 bases, with 9 bases remaining between them. CDR3 amino acids: CASSVDPGTYEQYF. The DNA of the CDR3 is TGTGCCAGCAGCGTAGATCCGGGGACCTACGAGCAGTACTTC.

This CDR3 reads CASSLGLTQETQYF. The CDR3 nucleotides read TGTGCCAGCAGCTTGGGCCTTACACAAGAGACCCAGTACTTC. The chain couples TRBV5-4 to TRBJ2-5, with D unclear. The CDR3 length is 14 residues. CDR1 SGHNT and CDR2 YYREEE come from the germline V gene (reference sequence). With 0 bases removed from V and 2 bases from J, the gap between germline ends came to 8 bases.

This chain joins TRBV4-2 and TRBJ1-3; D perhaps matches TRBD1 (5 bases). V lost 0 bases to trimming and J lost 0 bases, with 9 bases between them. CDR1 and CDR2 (germline): LGHNA, YNFKEQ. The CDR3 is 16 residues long. CDR3 coding DNA: TGTGCCAGCAGCCAAGATCTCGGGGCCTCTGGAAACACCATATATTTT. The encoded protein is CASSQDLGASGNTIYF.

This clone has a single count. This chain joins TRBV4-2 and TRBJ1-1, with D tentatively TRBD1 (5 bases). The CDR3 is 15 amino acids. V was shortened by 1 base and J by 5 bases, with 14 bases between the two germline ends. Germline-derived CDR1 and CDR2 are LGHNA and YNFKEQ. The CDR3 coding sequence is TGTGCCAGCAGCCAAGTTACAGGTGGGGGGACTGAAGCTTTCTTT. Protein sequence: CASSQVTGGGTEAFF.